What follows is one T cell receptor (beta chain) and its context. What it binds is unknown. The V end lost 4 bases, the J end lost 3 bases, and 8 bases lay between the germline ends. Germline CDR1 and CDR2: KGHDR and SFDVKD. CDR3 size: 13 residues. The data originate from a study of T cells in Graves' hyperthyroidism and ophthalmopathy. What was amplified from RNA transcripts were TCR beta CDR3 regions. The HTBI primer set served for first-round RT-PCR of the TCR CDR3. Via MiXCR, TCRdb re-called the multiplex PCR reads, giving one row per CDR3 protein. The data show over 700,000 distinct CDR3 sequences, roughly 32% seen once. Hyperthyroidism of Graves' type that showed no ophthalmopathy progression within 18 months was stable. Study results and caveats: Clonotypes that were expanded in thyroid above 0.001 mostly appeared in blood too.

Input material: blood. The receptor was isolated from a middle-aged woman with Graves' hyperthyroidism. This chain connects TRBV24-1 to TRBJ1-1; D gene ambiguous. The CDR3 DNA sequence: TGTGCCACCAGTGACCATATGTACACTGAAGCTTTCTTT. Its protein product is CATSDHMYTEAFF.